This TCR beta chain is drawn from a study of cytomegalovirus exposure and HLA in healthy donors (dated by TCRdb to about 2017). Study-wide context: An earlier analysis of several hundred of the donors reported more than 250 Gb of sequence data and approximately 110 million unique TCR beta sequences from about 200 million T cells. In a later analysis, previously published TCR beta repertoires from roughly 710 donors were re-analyzed and high-resolution HLA genotyping was added so that TCR occurrence patterns could be studied. Donor age, sex, ethnicity and CMV serostatus were compiled alongside the repertoire data. Among 350 to 400 genotyped donors of the cohort, an average of 235,054 unique TCR beta nucleotide sequences were sequenced per donor, roughly 20% of them non-productive. Using immunosequencing, the study profiled T cell repertoires from fewer than 700 subjects and related those repertoires to cytomegalovirus serostatus. A later genetic analysis used genome-wide SNP genotypes for 398 of the 666 donors, treating that subset as a discovery cohort. An earlier analysis of approximately 500 of the donors applied high-throughput TCR beta sequencing to assess whether each TCR beta V gene segment acted as functional or pseudogenic. The genetic ancestry cluster associated with self-reported Caucasian donors included around 76% of the 300 to 450 genotyped donors. The study aimed to test whether cataloging public T cell receptors could reveal signatures of past pathogen exposure. The number of typed donors differed by locus: 629-630 for A, B, C, DRB1 and DQB1; 500 to 550 for DQA1; 600 to 610 for DPA1; and roughly 490 for DPB1. Class I and class II HLA loci were covered by the typing at four-digit resolution. An early release that covered about 600 HLA-typed donors contained approximately 300 gigabases of sequencing data and 70 million to 100 million unique TCR sequences. In the later analysis, no new phenotypic data were used to find candidate immune exposures; instead, reliance was placed on TCR beta sequences and their occurrence across donors. Every discovery cohort repertoire had been produced on one sequencing platform. To predict cytomegalovirus infection status, the study brought together high-throughput TCR immunosequencing, statistical association of individual TCRs with disease status, and machine learning. About five DR-DQ haplotypes were handled as single units for association and clustering because linkage in the cohort was strong. Along with the roughly 700-subject first cohort, a separate validation cohort of approximately 110 different subjects was used. Results and caveats for the whole study, not just this receptor: Because counts were too low, about 18 rarely observed V segments, including chromosome 9 orphons, were excluded from the earlier analysis of around 590 of the donors. The study gave a list of more than 150 TCR beta chains associated with cytomegalovirus. A later analysis found that HLA-associated TCR beta chains were more clonally expanded and had lower generation probabilities than equally common non-associated chains. According to a later genetic analysis, donors in an Asian-associated ancestry cluster had fewer N-insertions in productive TCRs than the approximately 690-donor mean. This cohort had only TCR beta chains sequenced, and the lack of alpha or paired-chain data limited which features could be detected. Assigning TCR associations to individual alleles was difficult when HLA alleles, especially DR and DQ, strongly co-occurred. A later genetic analysis associated a missense DCLRE1C variant with V-gene and J-gene trimming of TCR beta chains, and an independent cohort replicated the association. The authors suggested that the approach could potentially be extended to other disease states and immunological phenotypes. The classifier was reported to diagnose cytomegalovirus status with high specificity and sensitivity in both the original and validation cohorts. Most TCR sequences were seen in very few donors, while some public TCRs were found in many individuals. A group of highly shared sequence variants was considered likely to be a technical artifact of the sequencing pipeline. In a later analysis, most CMV-associated TCR beta chains were found to appear HLA-restricted, with HLA associations seemingly driven largely by CMV exposure. HLA typing was unavailable for some donors at each locus, so association tests used only the typed subset. A further reported finding was that TCR beta sequences accurately predicted the HLA-A and HLA-B alleles for most subjects in the first cohort. Some IMGT-functional V segments, including TRBV6-2 and TRBV6-3, could not be distinguished by the 87-base-pair reads and were therefore excluded. A few of the identified cytomegalovirus-associated TCR beta chains were confirmed in vitro to be specific for cytomegalovirus antigens. Sequencing depth was assumed to be roughly uniform across donors in the presence/absence analyses, though that assumption may not hold. The only immune exposure information available for the cohort was CMV serostatus. In a later analysis, the rate of TCR association differed among HLA loci, with DRB1 alleles having the most associated TCRs and HLA-C alleles having the fewest. A later analysis reported that several top co-occurrence clusters appeared linked to parvovirus B19, influenza, CMV and Epstein-Barr virus. An earlier analysis of approximately 530 of the donors showed that most TCR beta V segments appeared in productive rearrangements either about 90% or about 30% of the time, which broadly matched IMGT annotations. Linkage disequilibrium might explain the correlated functional status among segregating V segments, but an unknown experimental factor could not be ruled out. A later analysis associated approximately 17,000 TCR beta sequences with specific HLA alleles at a false discovery rate of 0.05.

From the germline V gene, CDR1 is SGHRS and CDR2 is YFSETQ. For this chain, trimming is 2 bases at the V end and 0 bases at the J end, and the number of junction bases without a gene match is 12. Its CDR3 holds 20 amino acids, cysteine through phenylalanine. Kept here is only the CDR3 DNA, which spans 60 bases and is read in frame from base 1. The cohort comprised several hundred healthy bone marrow donors. Cohort members were all nominally healthy when sampled, although unrecorded immune exposures were likely present. The donor was CMV seronegative and belonged to the group of around 350 seronegative cohort members. A peripheral blood sample was collected from each donor, and TCR beta sequencing was performed on peripheral blood mononuclear cells. Genomic DNA was extracted from the blood cell samples with the Qiagen DNeasy Blood Extraction Kit. Notes on this clone: Its antigen remains unidentified. No much larger clone exists at a distance of one base, and base qualities are not known.

Libraries were constructed by the immunoSEQ multiplex PCR assay. The multiplex PCR relied on a mix of 60 forward primers for TCR Vbeta segments and 13 reverse primers for TCR Jbeta segments. The CDR3 region of rearranged TCR beta genes was amplified from genomic DNA with a multiplex PCR assay. The amplified TCR beta libraries were sequenced on the Illumina HiSeq System as 87-base-pair reads. The paper's data handling went like this. In a later analysis, tens of millions of unique TCR beta chains were counted across the 666 repertoires, and approximately 11 million of these chains were shared by at least two donors. A nearest-neighbor algorithm error-corrected the raw reads and collapsed the reads into unique sequences, merging closely related sequences to remove PCR and sequencing errors. V, D and J gene segments were assigned by aligning CDR3 sequences to IMGT reference sequences. For a sequence to be retained, a match of at least six nucleotides to both a V gene segment and a J gene segment was required. A rearrangement counted as productive if the CDR3 had no stop codons and remained in frame with V and J, and every other rearrangement counted as non-productive. Following IMGT convention, CDR3 was defined as the stretch from the second conserved V-encoded cysteine to the conserved J-encoded phenylalanine. The earlier analysis of 500 to 750 of the donors excluded any sequence lacking an unambiguous match to a single V gene segment. An earlier analysis of almost 600 of the donors classified V segments as functional when productive rearrangements were above 56.7% and as segregating when the standard deviation between donors was above 5%. A statistical classification framework was developed to diagnose cytomegalovirus status using the catalog of TCR beta chain sequences. In a later analysis, TCR nucleotide sequences were compared against IMGT/GENE-DB human TR gene sequences so that V and J genes could be assigned. A later analysis assigned CDR3 sequences and most-parsimonious VDJ recombination scenarios with the TCRdist pipeline. In a later analysis, every TCR beta chain was defined by the combination of its CDR3 amino acid sequence and its V-gene family, and reads without a unique V-gene family were dropped. To address suspected cross-contamination and a sequencing artifact, a later analysis removed 592 highly shared, low-generation-probability nucleotide sequences. For each public chain, a later analysis derived a clonal expansion index from normalized ranks of inferred template counts within each repertoire. In a later analysis, generation probabilities were computed with a VDJ recombination model fitted to out-of-frame rearrangements, and the resulting probabilities were checked against IGoR. A later analysis scored TCR-TCR, TCR-HLA and TCR-CMV co-occurrence with hypergeometric tests, applying a repertoire-size bias correction to TCR pairs. False discovery rates were estimated in a later analysis by permuting HLA or CMV assignments 20 times. In a later analysis, co-occurring TCRs were grouped with DBSCAN, and TCRdist sequence similarity was added when clustering was performed within HLA-allele-positive subsets. For co-occurrence clustering, repertoires with fewer than 30,000 or more than 120,000 public chains were excluded, along with roughly five repertoires with anomalous nucleotide sharing. Entries here come from immuneACCESS through TCRdb and include only in-frame sequences with V and J called. Some clones fail to appear in such tables; in the studies checked, an unresolved V gene covers under half of the shortfall, and the cause of the remainder is unknown. The V and J calls and the clone size are those of that table, but D and trimming were determined from the DNA. Counted in this sample were 75,000 to 100,000 clones; 64% of them appeared once. Under 4% of the sample is in the top ten clones.

Rearrangement joined TRBV5-1 to TRBJ2-4; TRBD2 fits 12 bases in the junction. This TCR was recovered from a man in his fifties or sixties in good health and CMV-seronegative. Sample: PBMCs. The CDR3 protein sequence reads: CASSFTGTSGLGRAKNIQYF. In nucleotide form, the sequence is TGCGCCAGCAGCTTTACCGGGACTAGCGGGTTGGGACGAGCCAAAAACATTCAGTACTTC.